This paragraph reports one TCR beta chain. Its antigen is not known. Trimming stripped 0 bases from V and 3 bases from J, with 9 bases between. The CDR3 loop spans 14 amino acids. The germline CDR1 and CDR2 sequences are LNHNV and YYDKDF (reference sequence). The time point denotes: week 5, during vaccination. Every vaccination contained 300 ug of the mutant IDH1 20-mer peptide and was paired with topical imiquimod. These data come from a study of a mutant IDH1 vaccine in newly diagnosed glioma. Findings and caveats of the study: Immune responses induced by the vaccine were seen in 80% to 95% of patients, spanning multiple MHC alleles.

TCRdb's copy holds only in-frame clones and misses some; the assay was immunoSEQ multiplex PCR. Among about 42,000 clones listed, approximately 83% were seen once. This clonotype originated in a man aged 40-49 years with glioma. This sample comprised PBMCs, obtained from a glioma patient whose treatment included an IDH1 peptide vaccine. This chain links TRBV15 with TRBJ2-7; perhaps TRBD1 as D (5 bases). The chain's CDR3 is CATSREKGDYEQYF. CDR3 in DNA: TGTGCCACCAGCAGAGAAAAAGGGGACTACGAGCAGTACTTC. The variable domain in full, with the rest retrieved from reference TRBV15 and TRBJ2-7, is DAMVIQNPRYQVTQFGKPVTLSCSQTLNHNVMYWYQQKSSQAPKLLFHYYDKDFNNEADTPDNFQSRRPNTSFCFLDIRSPGLGDTAMYLCATSREKGDYEQYFGPGTRLTVT.